This TCR beta chain is from a study of breast tumors, draining lymph nodes, adjacent tissues. Concerning this clonotype itself: The target antigen is unknown.

One entry per CDR3 protein results from TCRdb running MiXCR on the multiplex PCR reads. The sample contains around 170,000 distinct CDR3 sequences, roughly a third of which appear only once. Notes on the study in general: Luminal-like breast cancer showed significantly greater tumor-nontumor repertoire similarity than basal-like breast cancer did. Compared with lymph nodes, tumors were less diverse; compared with nontumor tissue, more. The data were judged consistent with most tumor T cells coming from lymph node and expanding in tumor.

The CDR3 length is 13 residues. Between the trimmed V and J ends, which lost 7 bases and 10 bases, there was a span of 19 bases. Per the germline V gene, CDR1 is LNHDA and CDR2 is SQIVND (reference sequence). Axillary draining lymph nodes of breast cancer patients supplied the node samples. The chain joins TRBV19 to TRBJ1-1, with D unclear. The source is a female donor with breast cancer. Some clones in this sample may be carry-over from other donors' samples. The sequenced sample consisted of axillary lymph node tissue. CDR3: CASINSRAWGAFF. As DNA, the CDR3 is TGTGCCAGTATCAATTCTAGGGCTTGGGGAGCTTTCTTT.